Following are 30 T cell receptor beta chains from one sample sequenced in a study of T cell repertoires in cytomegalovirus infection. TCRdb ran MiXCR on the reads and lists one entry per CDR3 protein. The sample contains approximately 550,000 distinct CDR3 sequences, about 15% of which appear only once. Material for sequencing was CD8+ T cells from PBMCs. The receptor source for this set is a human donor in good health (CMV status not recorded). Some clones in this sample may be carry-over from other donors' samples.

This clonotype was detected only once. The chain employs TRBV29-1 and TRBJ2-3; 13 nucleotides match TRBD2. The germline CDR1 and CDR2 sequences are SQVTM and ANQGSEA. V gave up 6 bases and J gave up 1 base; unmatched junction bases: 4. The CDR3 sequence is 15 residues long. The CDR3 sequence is CSVGGTSGGTDTQYF. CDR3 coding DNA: TGCAGCGTGGGTGGGACTAGCGGGGGCACAGATACGCAGTATTTT.

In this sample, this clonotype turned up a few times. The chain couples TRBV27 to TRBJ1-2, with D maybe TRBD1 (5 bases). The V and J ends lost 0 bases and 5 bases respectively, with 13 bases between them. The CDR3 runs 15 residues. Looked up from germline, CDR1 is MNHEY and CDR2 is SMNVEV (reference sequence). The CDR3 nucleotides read TGTGCCAGCAGTTTATCGGCGGGGGGAAGATATGGCTACACCTTC. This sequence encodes CASSLSAGGRYGYTF.

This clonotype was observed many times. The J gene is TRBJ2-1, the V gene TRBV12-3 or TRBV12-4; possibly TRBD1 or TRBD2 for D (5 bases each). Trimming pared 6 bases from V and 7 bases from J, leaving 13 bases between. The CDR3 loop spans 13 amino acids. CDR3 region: CASSPGRMNEQFF. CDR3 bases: TGTGCCAGCAGCCCGGGACGGATGAATGAGCAGTTCTTC.

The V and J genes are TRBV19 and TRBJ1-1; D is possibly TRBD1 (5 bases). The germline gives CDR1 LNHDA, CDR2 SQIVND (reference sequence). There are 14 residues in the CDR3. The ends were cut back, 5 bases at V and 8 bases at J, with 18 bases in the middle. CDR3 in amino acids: CASSGRSGRGEAFF. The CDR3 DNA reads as TGTGCCAGTAGTGGTCGTTCGGGGAGGGGAGAAGCTTTCTTT.

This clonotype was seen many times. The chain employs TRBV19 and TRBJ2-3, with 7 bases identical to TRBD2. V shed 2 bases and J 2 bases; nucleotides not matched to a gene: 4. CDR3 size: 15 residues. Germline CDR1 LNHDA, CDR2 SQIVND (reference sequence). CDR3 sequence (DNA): TGTGCCAGTAGTATAATAAGCGGGGCCACAGATACGCAGTATTTT. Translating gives CASSIISGATDTQYF.

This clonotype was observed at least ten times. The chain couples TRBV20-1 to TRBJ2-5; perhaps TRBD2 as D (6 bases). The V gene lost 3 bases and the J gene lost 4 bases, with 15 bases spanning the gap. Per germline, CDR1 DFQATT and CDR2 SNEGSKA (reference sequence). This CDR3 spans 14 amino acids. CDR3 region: CSARDYMGGETQYF. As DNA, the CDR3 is TGCAGTGCTAGGGACTACATGGGTGGAGAGACCCAGTACTTC.

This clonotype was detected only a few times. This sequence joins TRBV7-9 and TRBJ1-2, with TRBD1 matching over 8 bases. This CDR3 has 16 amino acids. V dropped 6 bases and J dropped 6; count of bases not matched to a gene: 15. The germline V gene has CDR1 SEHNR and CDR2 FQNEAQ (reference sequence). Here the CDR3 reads CASSLGRGQGEDGYTF. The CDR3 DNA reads TGTGCCAGCAGTCTAGGAAGAGGACAGGGTGAGGATGGCTACACCTTC.

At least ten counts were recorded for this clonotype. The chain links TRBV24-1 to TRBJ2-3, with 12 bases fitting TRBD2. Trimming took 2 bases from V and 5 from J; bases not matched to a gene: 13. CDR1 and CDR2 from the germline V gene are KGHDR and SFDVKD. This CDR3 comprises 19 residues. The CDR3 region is CATSDSTSGSPTVEDTQYF. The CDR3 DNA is TGTGCCACCAGTGATTCGACTAGCGGGAGTCCGACGGTTGAAGATACGCAGTATTTT.

CDR3 DNA: TGTGCCAGCAGCGTAGGAACAGCGGTATACAATGAGCAGTTCTTC. It translates to CASSVGTAVYNEQFF. The rearrangement uses TRBV9 and TRBJ2-1; possible D gene TRBD2, 5 bases. Germline V gene sequence: CDR1 SGDLS, CDR2 YYNGEE. This CDR3 comprises 15 residues. Trimming removed 0 bases at V and 4 bases at J, with 11 bases between.

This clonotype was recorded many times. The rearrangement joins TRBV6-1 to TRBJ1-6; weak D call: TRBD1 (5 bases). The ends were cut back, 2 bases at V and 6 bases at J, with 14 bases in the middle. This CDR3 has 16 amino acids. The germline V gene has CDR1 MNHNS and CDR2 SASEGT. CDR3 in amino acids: CASSERGDRINSPLHF. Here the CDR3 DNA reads TGTGCCAGCAGTGAACGAGGGGACCGGATTAATTCACCCCTCCACTTT.

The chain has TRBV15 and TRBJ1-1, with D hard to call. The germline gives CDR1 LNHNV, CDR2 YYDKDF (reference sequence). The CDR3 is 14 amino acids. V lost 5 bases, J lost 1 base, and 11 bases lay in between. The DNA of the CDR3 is TGTGCCACCAGCGGAAAGGACTGGAACACTGAAGCTTTCTTT. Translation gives CATSGKDWNTEAFF. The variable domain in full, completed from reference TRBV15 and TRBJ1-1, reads DAMVIQNPRYQVTQFGKPVTLSCSQTLNHNVMYWYQQKSSQAPKLLFHYYDKDFNNEADTPDNFQSRRPNTSFCFLDIRSPGLGDTAMYLCATSGKDWNTEAFFGQGTRLTVV.

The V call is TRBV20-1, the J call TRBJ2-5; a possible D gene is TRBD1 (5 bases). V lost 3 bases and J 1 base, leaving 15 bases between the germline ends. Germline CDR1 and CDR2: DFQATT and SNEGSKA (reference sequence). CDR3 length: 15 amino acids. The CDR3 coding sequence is TGCAGTGCTAGTCCTTTCGCGACAGCCCAAGAGACCCAGTACTTC. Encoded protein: CSASPFATAQETQYF.

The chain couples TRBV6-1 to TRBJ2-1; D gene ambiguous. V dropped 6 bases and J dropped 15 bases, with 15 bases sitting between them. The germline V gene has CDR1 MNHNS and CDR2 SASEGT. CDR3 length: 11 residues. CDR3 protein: CASRSDARGFF. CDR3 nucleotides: TGTGCCAGCAGAAGCGACGCAAGAGGGTTCTTC.

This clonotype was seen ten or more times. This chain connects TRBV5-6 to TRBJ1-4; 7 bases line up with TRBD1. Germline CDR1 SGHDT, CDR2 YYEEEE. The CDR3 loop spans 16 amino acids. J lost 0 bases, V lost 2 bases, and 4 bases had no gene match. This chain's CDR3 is CASSFGTAPTNEKLFF. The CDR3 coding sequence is TGTGCCAGCAGCTTCGGGACAGCTCCAACTAATGAAAAACTGTTTTTT.

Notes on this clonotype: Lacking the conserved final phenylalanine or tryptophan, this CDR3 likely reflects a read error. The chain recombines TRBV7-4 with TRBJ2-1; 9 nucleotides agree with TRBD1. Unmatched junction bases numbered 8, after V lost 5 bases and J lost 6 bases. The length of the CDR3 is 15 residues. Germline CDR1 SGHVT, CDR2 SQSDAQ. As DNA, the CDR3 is TGTGCCAGCAGCCTAAAGGGGGACAGGGTCAATGAGCAGTTCTTA. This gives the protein CASSLKGDRVNEQFL.

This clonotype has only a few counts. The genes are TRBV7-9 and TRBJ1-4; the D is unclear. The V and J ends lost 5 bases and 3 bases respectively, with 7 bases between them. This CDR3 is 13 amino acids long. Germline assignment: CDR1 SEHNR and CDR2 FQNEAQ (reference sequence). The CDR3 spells CASSPGSNEKLFF. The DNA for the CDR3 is TGTGCCAGCAGCCCGGGATCTAATGAAAAACTGTTTTTT.

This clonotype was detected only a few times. Here the CDR3 DNA reads TGTGCCAGTAGTATGGGGACAGTCAATCAGCCCCAGCATTTT. Amino acid sequence: CASSMGTVNQPQHF. The chain is built from TRBV19 and TRBJ1-5; TRBD1 matches at 7 bases. The CDR3 spans 14 residues. CDR1 is LNHDA and CDR2 is SQIVND in the germline V gene (reference sequence). The junction had 2 bases not matched to a gene; V was cut back by 3 bases and J by 3 bases.

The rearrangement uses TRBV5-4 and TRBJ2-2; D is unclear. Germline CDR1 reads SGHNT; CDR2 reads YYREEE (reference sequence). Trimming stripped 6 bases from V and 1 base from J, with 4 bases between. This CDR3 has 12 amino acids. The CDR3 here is CASTLNTGELFF. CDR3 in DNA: TGTGCCAGCACGCTGAACACCGGGGAGCTGTTTTTT.

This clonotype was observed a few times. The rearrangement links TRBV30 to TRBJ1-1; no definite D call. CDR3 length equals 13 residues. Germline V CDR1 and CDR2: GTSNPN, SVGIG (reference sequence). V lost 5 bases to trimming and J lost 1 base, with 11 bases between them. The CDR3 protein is CAWGEGRNTEAFF. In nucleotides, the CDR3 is TGTGCCTGGGGAGAGGGAAGGAACACTGAAGCTTTCTTT.

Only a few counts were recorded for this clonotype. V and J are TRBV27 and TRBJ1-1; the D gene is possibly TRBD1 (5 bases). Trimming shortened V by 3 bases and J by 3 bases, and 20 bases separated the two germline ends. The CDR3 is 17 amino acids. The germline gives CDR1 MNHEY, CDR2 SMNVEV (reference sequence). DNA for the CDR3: TGTGCCAGCAGTTTGGGGCGCGCTACGGGCGGCTACACTGAAGCTTTCTTT. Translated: CASSLGRATGGYTEAFF.

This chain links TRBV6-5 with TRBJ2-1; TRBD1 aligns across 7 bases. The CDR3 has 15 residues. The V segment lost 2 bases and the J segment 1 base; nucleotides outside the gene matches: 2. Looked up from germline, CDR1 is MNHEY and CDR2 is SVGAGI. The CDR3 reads CASSYTGESYNEQFF. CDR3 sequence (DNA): TGTGCCAGCAGTTACACAGGGGAATCCTACAATGAGCAGTTCTTC.

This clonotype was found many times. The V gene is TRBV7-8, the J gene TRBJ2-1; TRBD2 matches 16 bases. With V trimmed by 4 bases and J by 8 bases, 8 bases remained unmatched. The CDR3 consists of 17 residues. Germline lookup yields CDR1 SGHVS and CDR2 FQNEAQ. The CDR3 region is CASSWGLAGGRTDEQFF. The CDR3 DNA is TGTGCCAGCAGCTGGGGACTAGCGGGGGGGCGTACGGATGAGCAGTTCTTC.

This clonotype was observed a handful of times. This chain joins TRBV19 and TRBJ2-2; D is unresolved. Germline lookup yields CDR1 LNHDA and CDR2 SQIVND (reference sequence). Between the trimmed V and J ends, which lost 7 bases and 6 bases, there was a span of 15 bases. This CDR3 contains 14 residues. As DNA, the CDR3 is TGTGCCAGTACCCCTGCAGGACCCTCCGGGGAGCTGTTTTTT. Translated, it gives CASTPAGPSGELFF.

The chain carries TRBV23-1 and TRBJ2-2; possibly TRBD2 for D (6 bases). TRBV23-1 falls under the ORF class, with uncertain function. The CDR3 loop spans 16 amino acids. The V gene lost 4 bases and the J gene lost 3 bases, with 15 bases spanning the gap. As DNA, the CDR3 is TGCGCCAGCAGTCCCCCCGGGCGGGGATACACCGGGGAGCTGTTTTTT. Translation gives CASSPPGRGYTGELFF.

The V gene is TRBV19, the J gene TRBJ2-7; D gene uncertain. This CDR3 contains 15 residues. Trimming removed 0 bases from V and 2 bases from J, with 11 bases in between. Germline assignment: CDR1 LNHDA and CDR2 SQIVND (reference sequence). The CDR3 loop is CASSIDLFTTYEQYF. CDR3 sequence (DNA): TGTGCCAGTAGTATAGATCTATTCACCACCTACGAGCAGTACTTC.

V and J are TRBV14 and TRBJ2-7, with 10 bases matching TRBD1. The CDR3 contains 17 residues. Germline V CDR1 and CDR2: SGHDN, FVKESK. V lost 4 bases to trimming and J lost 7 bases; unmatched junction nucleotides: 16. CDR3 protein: CASSPMTPGQGSQEQYF. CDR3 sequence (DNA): TGTGCCAGCAGCCCTATGACACCGGGACAGGGGTCGCAAGAGCAGTACTTC.

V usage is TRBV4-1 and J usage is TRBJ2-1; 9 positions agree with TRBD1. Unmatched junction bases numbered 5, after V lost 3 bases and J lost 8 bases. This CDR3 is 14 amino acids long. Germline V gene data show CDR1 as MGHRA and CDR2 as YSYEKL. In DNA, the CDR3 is TGCGCCAGCAGCCAGGACAGGGGTGTAGATGAGCAGTTCTTC. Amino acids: CASSQDRGVDEQFF.

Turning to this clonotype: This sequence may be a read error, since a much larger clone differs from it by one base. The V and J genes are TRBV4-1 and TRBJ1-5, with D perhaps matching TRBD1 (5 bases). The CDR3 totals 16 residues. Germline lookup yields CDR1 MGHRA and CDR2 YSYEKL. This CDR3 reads CAGSQDVRAGDQPQHF. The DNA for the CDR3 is TGCGCCGGCAGCCAAGATGTCAGGGCAGGAGATCAGCCCCAGCATTTT.

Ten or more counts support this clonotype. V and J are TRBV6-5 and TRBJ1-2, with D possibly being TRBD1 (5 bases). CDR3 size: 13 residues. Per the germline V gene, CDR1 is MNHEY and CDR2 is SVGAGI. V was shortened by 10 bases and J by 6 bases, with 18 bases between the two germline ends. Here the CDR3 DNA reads TGTGCCATAAGACGCAGGGTGCGAGATGGCTACACCTTC. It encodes CAIRRRVRDGYTF.

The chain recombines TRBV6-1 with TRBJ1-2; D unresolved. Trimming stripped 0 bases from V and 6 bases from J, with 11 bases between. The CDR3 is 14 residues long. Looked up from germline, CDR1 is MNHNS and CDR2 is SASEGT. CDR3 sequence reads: CASSEAPPGDGYTF. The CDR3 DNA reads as TGTGCCAGCAGTGAAGCGCCACCCGGGGATGGCTACACCTTC.